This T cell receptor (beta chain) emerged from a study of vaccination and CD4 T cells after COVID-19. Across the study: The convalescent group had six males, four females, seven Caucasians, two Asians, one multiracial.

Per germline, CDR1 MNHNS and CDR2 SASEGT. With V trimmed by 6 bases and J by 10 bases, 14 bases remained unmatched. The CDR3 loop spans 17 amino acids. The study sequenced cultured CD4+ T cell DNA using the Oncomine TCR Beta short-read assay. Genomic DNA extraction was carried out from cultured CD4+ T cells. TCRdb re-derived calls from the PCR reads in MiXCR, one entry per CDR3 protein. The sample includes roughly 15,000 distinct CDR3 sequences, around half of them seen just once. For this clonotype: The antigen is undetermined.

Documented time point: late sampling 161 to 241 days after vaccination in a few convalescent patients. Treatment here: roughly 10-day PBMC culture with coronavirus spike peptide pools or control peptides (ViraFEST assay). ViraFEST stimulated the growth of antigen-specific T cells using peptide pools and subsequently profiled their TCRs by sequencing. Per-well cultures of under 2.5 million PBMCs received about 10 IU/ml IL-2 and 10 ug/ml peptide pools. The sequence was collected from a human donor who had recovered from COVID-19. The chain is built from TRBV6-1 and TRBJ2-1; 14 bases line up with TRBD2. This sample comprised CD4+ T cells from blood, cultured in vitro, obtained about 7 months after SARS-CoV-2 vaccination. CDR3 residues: CASSPGTSGRSLQEQFF. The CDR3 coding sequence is TGTGCCAGCAGCCCCGGGACTAGCGGGAGATCCCTCCAAGAGCAGTTCTTC.